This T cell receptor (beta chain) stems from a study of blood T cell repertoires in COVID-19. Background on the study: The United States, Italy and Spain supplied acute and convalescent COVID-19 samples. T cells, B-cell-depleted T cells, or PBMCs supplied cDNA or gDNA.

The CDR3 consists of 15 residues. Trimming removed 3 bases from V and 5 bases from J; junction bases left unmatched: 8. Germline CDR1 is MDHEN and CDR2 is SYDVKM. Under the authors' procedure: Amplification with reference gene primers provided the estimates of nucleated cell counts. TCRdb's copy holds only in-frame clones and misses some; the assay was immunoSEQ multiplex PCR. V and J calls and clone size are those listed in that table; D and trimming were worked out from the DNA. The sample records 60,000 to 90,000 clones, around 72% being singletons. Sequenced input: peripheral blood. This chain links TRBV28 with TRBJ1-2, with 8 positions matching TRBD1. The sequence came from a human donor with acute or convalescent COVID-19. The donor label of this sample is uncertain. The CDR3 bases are TGTGCCAGCAGTTTCCCCCGGACAGGGACGTATGGCTACACCTTC. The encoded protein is CASSFPRTGTYGYTF.